The T cell receptor beta chain described here comes from a study of T cells expressing NK-cell markers. Whole-study context: Sorted CD3+CD56+NKG2C+, CD3+CD56+NKG2C- and CD3+CD56-NKG2C+ T-cell subsets were beta-chain profiled. One of eight sequenced donors was HCMV-seronegative; the other seven were seropositive.

The CDR3 is 11 residues long. Looked up from germline, CDR1 is SQVTM and CDR2 is ANQGSEA. Synthesis of TCR beta cDNA relied on 5'RACE template switching carrying UMIs. With the 5' RACE reads reprocessed, TCRdb shows one record per CDR3 protein and no DNA. Across almost 450,000 distinct CDR3 sequences, the top ten clones capture less than 7.5% of the sample. The rearrangement joins TRBV29-1 to TRBJ1-1. The origin of this receptor is a woman between 18 and 70 years old in good health. The sequenced sample consisted of blood T cells: a sorted CD56 or NKG2C T cell subset, CD4+ or CD8+ T cells, or bulk PBMC T cells (not recorded which). This CDR3 reads CSGREIAEAFF. Looking up the rest from reference TRBV29-1 and TRBJ1-1 gives the full variable domain: SAVISQKPSRDICQRGTSLTIQCQVDSQVTMMFWYRQQPGQSLTLIATANQGSEATYESGFVIDKFPISRPNLTFSTLTVSNMSPEDSSIYLCSGREIAEAFFGQGTRLTVV.